Sequencing of this T cell receptor beta chain was carried out in a study of T cells in Graves' hyperthyroidism and ophthalmopathy. This CDR3 comprises 13 residues. With 1 base removed from V and 5 bases from J, the gap between germline ends came to 5 bases. Germline V gene data show CDR1 as MGHDK and CDR2 as SYGVNS. Researchers took RNA transcripts and amplified the TCR beta CDR3 regions from them. RT-PCR in the first round (using the HTBI primer set) targeted the TCR CDR3. TCRdb used MiXCR to reprocess the multiplex PCR reads, holding one entry per CDR3 protein. The sample contains about 560,000 distinct CDR3 sequences, 35% to 55% of which appear only once.

The source of this sequence is a woman between 18 and 29 years old with Graves' hyperthyroidism. This chain joins TRBV25-1 and TRBJ1-4; D not resolved. Sequencing was performed on peripheral blood or thyroid tissue (not recorded which). DNA of the CDR3: TGTGCCAGCAGTGAATTGGGAAATGAAAAACTGTTTTTT. Its translation: CASSELGNEKLFF.